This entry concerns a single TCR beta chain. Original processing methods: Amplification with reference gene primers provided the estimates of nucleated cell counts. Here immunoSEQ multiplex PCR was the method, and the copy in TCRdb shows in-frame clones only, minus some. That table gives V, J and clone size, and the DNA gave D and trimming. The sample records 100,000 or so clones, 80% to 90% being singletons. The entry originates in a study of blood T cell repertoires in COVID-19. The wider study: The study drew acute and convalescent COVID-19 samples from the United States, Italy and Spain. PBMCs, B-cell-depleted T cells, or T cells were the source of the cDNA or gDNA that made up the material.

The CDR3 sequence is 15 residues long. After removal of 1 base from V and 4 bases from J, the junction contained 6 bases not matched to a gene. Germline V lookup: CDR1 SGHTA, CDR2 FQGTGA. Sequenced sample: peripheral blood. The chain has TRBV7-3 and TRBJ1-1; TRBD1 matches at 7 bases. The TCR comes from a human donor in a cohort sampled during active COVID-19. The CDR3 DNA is TGTGCCAGCAGCTTAATAGGGACAGATCCCACTGAAGCTTTCTTT. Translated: CASSLIGTDPTEAFF.